This T cell receptor (beta chain) was captured in a study of cytomegalovirus exposure and HLA in healthy donors. General study results and limits: Relative to the roughly 700-donor mean, N-insertions were reportedly fewer in an Asian-associated ancestry cluster in a later analysis. Overall, under 200 TCR beta chains were annotated as cytomegalovirus-associated.

Both 60 Vbeta primers and 13 Jbeta primers went into the PCR. Generated by immunoSEQ multiplex PCR, the TCRdb table keeps only in-frame clones and is missing some. The sample holds about 130,000 clones, about 10% seen once. Concerning this clone: Its target is not known.

At the time of sampling, donors were nominally healthy, though unrecorded immune exposures were likely. This receptor was taken from a young woman in good health and CMV-seropositive. The sequenced sample was PBMCs.

In nucleotides, the CDR3 is TGTGCCAGCAGCCAAGGGGGCACTGAAGCTTTCTTT. This codes for CASSQGGTEAFF. This chain joins TRBV7-6 and TRBJ1-1; tentative D call: TRBD1 (6 bases). The CDR3 runs to 12 residues. Trimming shortened V by 5 bases and J by 4 bases, and 8 bases separated the two germline ends. Germline-derived CDR1 and CDR2 are SGHVS and FNYEAQ.